This TCR beta chain was recorded in a study of shared clonotypes between healthy human individuals. Study-level findings and limits: Non-shared clonotypes showed lower generation probabilities than clonotypes common to all four donors. Naive subsets generally exceeded memory subsets in estimated richness.

Per the original methods: As immunoSEQ supplied junction-only sequences (without quality scores), filtering differed. The method was immunoSEQ multiplex PCR; TCRdb's version includes in-frame clones alone and lacks a portion of them. That table furnishes V, J and clone size, whereas the DNA furnished D and trimming. The table includes roughly 2.1 million clones, 90% to 95% detected once. A remark on this clone: Its antigen remains unidentified.

V was trimmed by 0 bases and J by 3 bases, leaving 15 bases between them. Germline assignment: CDR1 LGHNA and CDR2 YSLEER. The CDR3 loop spans 16 amino acids. Naive CD8 cells, CD45RO-negative and positively selected for CCR7, excluded terminally differentiated effector memory CD45RA+ cells. The rearrangement joins TRBV4-3 to TRBJ2-7; a possible D gene is TRBD1 (5 bases). Sequences were obtained from naive CD8+ T cells from PBMCs. The sequence was collected from a man between 18 and 35 years old in good health. Some clones in this sample may be carry-over from other donors' samples. As DNA, the CDR3 is TGCGCCAGCAGCCAAGATTTATTATGGCAGGGCTACGAGCAGTACTTC. Amino acids: CASSQDLLWQGYEQYF.